The count of the clone carrying this TCR beta chain is one. Here immunoSEQ multiplex PCR was the method, and the copy in TCRdb shows in-frame clones only, minus some. The data hold under 70,000 clones, with 70% to 75% observed a single time. This sample stems from a study of blood T cell repertoires in COVID-19. This receptor was taken from a woman in her 70s with acute or convalescent COVID-19. The sample comprised peripheral blood.

CDR3 nucleotides: TGTGCCAGCAGCTCTGGACAGGGTCAGTTCTTC. Its protein product is CASSSGQGQFF. J is TRBJ2-1 and V is TRBV11-2; 8 bases match TRBD1. The germline V gene has CDR1 SGHAT and CDR2 FQNNGV. Trimming cost V 4 bases and J 13 bases; bases outside gene matches: 3. CDR3 size: 11 residues.